This TCR beta chain was documented in a study of blood T cell repertoires in COVID-19 (dated by TCRdb to 2018 to 2020). In the study overall: Collaborator samples came from the United States, Italy and Spain and covered acute and convalescent phases of COVID-19. The repertoires were released in a freely available public database meant as a resource for research on the immune response to SARS-CoV-2. The sample metadata nearly always contained a de-identified subject ID, COVID-19 status, age in years and sex. Samples came from the ongoing ImmuneRACE study (first 160 participants) plus 1,254 subjects from 6 global collaborators. The prospective study material was composed of cDNA or gDNA derived from T cells, B-cell-depleted T cells, or PBMCs. Subjects who had been exposed to COVID-19, were actively infected with it, or had recovered from it provided the deeply sampled blood TCRbeta repertoires that made up the dataset. Where available, HLA class I and class II types were taken from metadata supplied by the sample provider and were not determined by assay-based typing.

Whole blood was collected in K2EDTA tubes by collaborating institutions according to the institutions' own protocols. Collaborator samples were shipped for TCRbeta analysis as frozen whole blood, isolated PBMCs, or DNA extracted from either sample type. V gives up 5 bases and J gives up 1 base, and the segment between their germline ends measures 14 bases. The CDR3 measures 15 amino acids from cysteine to phenylalanine. Left in the record is the CDR3 DNA by itself, 45 bases read in frame from the first base. The germline V gene (reference sequence) sets CDR1 to MNHEY and CDR2 to SMNVEV. Broader findings and caveats from the paper: The quantity of clinical and demographic metadata differed by source and by participant and was supplied without curation.

In regard to this clone: There is no known antigen for this receptor. No clone much larger than this one lies a single base away; base qualities are absent.

TCRbeta CDR3 regions were amplified from genomic DNA using the immunoSEQ Assay, a bias-controlled multiplex PCR. Per the source publication's procedure: Within the assay, amplification of reference gene primers was used to estimate how many nucleated cells each sample contained. To quantify the absolute abundance of each unique TCRbeta CDR3 rearrangement, sequence reads were collapsed and filtered. Productive Simpson clonality was computed per sample as the square root of Simpson's diversity index over productive rearrangements. In TCRdb, the immuneACCESS table is reduced to in-frame sequences with V and J assigned. These tables do not hold every clone; where another copy was compared, an unresolved V gene accounts for under half, and the others remain unexplained. Clonal size and the V and J genes are those of that table, whereas D and trimming came from the DNA. Across this sample there are some 250,000 clones, with around 84% seen only once. Approximately 3.5% of the sample comes from the top ten.

This sequence was found in a woman aged 18-29 years with acute or convalescent COVID-19. Specimen: peripheral blood. The receptor chain draws on TRBV27 and TRBJ1-1; the D gene assignment is ambiguous. The CDR3 protein sequence reads: CASSPVRGENTEAFF. The DNA is TGTGCCAGCAGTCCCGTACGCGGAGAGAACACTGAAGCTTTCTTT.